The clone carrying this T cell receptor beta chain appeared many times. Its specificity is unknown. The source of the sample is a study of early T cells in non-severe SARS-CoV-2 infection. Study as a whole: From unsorted whole blood, bulk RNA was sequenced, and the chains remained unpaired. Study conclusions and caveats: Clonotype matching in VDJdb favored anti-spike CD8 responses and did not capture private and CD4 specificities.

Separate cDNA molecules each had unique molecular identifiers attached to them. TCRdb used MiXCR to reprocess the 5' RACE reads, holding one entry per CDR3 protein. The table has 25,000 to 35,000 distinct CDR3 sequences, 5% to 6.5% seen once; the top ten hold 3.5%. This CDR3 spans 20 amino acids. Germline V lookup: CDR1 MDHEN, CDR2 SYDVKM. Trimming stripped 4 bases from V and 2 bases from J, with 27 bases between. The sample consisted of whole blood. The clonotype was recovered from an adult who was a healthcare worker with PCR-confirmed SARS-CoV-2 infection or an uninfected control (not recorded which). J is TRBJ2-1 and V is TRBV28; the D is unclear. The CDR3 DNA sequence: TGTGCCAGCAGTTCCCCGAGCCCCTTAGTACTCGCAAGTACCTACAATGAGCAGTTCTTC. It translates to CASSSPSPLVLASTYNEQFF.